What follows describes a single T cell receptor beta chain. CDR1 and CDR2 from the germline V gene are SGHNT and YYREEE (reference sequence). The CDR3 has 15 residues. V gave up 4 bases and J gave up 0 bases; unmatched junction bases: 5. Only in-frame clones appear in the TCRdb table, and some are missing; sequencing was by immunoSEQ multiplex PCR. The sample includes 150,000 to 200,000 clones, roughly nine tenths of them seen just once. The sample comes from a study of control samples from healthy donors and cancer patients. Sequencing was carried out using blood. The clonotype comes from a man aged 30 to 39 in good health. The genes are TRBV5-4 and TRBJ1-2, with TRBD1 identical over 8 bases. Here the CDR3 reads CASSSQTGANYGYTF. The CDR3 nucleotides are TGTGCCAGCAGCAGTCAGACAGGGGCTAACTATGGCTACACCTTC.